The next 2 T cell receptor beta chains were all read from a single sample in a study of cytomegalovirus exposure and HLA in healthy donors. The study ran its PCR with 60 Vbeta and 13 Jbeta primers. Sequenced by immunoSEQ multiplex PCR; TCRdb stores in-frame clones only, minus some. The repertoire holds 150,000 to 200,000 clones, 77% seen once, with about 1.4% in the top ten. The material sequenced was PBMCs. The receptors shown here come from a woman in her 30s in good health and CMV-seronegative.

The CDR3 region is CASSAPGGTSTDTQYF. Written as DNA, the CDR3 is TGTGCCAGCAGCGCCCCGGGGGGCACTAGCACAGATACGCAGTATTTT. The chain combines TRBV9 with TRBJ2-3; weak D call: TRBD2 (7 bases). CDR3 length: 16 amino acids. Germline values: CDR1 SGDLS, CDR2 YYNGEE. V was cut by 3 bases and J by 0 bases, with 14 bases left in between.

The V gene is TRBV30, the J gene TRBJ1-2; 8 bases agree with TRBD1. CDR1 and CDR2 from the germline V gene are GTSNPN and SVGIG (reference sequence). The CDR3 is made up of 16 amino acids. Trimming took 2 bases from V and 0 from J; bases not matched to a gene: 8. This CDR3 is CAWSRGRTGTNYGYTF. The CDR3 DNA follows: TGTGCCTGGAGTAGGGGTAGGACAGGGACTAACTATGGCTACACCTTC.